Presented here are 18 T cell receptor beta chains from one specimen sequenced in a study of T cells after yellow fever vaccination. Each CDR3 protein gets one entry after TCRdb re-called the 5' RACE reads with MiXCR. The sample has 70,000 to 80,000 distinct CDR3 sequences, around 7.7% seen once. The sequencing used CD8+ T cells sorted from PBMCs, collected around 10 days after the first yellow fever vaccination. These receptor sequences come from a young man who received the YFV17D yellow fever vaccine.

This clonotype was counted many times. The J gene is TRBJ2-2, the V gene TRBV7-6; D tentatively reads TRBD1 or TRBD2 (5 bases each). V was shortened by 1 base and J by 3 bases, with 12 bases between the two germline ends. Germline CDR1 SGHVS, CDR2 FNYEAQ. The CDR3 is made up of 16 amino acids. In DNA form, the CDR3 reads TGTGCCAGCAGCTTAGGGGGCCTAGCCTACACCGGGGAGCTGTTTTTT. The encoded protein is CASSLGGLAYTGELFF.

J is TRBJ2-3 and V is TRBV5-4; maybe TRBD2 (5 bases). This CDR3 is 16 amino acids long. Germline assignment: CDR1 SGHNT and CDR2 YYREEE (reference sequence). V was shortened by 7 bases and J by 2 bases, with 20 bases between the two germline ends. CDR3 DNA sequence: TGTGCCAGCTCCGGGGAGACTTATACTTTCACAGATACGCAGTATTTT. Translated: CASSGETYTFTDTQYF. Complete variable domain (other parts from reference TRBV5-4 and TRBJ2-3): ETGVTQSPTHLIKTRGQQVTLRCSSQSGHNTVSWYQQALGQGPQFIFQYYREEENGRGNFPPRFSGLQFPNYSSELNVNALELDDSALYLCASSGETYTFTDTQYFGPGTRLTVL.

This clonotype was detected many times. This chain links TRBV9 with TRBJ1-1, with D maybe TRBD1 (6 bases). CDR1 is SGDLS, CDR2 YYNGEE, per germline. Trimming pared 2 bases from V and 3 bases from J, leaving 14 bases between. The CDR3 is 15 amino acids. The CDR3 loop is CASSVQGNSHTEAFF. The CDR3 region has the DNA TGTGCCAGCAGCGTGCAGGGGAACTCCCACACTGAAGCTTTCTTT. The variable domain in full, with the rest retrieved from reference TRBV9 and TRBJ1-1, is DSGVTQTPKHLITATGQRVTLRCSPRSGDLSVYWYQQSLDQGLQFLIQYYNGEERAKGNILERFSAQQFPDLHSELNLSSLELGDSALYFCASSVQGNSHTEAFFGQGTRLTVV.

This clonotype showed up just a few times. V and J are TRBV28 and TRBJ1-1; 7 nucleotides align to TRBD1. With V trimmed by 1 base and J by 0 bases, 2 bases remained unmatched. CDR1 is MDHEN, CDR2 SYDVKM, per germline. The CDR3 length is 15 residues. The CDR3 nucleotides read TGTGCCAGCAGTTTATCGACAGGGATGAACACTGAAGCTTTCTTT. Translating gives CASSLSTGMNTEAFF.

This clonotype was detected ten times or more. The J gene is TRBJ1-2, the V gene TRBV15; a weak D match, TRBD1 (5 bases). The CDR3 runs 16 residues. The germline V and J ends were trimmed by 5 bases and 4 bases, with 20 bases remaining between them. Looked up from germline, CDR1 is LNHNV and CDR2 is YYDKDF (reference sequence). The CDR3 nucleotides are TGTGCCACCAGCCCGCTCGTCGGGTCAGGGCTCTATGGCTACACCTTC. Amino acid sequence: CATSPLVGSGLYGYTF.

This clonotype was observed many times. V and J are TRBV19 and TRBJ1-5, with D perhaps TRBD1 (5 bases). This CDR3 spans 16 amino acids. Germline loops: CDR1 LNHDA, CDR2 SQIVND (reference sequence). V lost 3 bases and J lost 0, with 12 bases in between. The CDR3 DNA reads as TGTGCCAGTAGTATGGCAGGGTATTATAGCAATCAGCCCCAGCATTTT. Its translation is CASSMAGYYSNQPQHF.

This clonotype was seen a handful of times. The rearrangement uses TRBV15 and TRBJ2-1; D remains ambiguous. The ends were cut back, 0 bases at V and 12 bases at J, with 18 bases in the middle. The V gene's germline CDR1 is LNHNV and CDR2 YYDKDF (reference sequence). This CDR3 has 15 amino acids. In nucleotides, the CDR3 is TGTGCCACCAGCAGAGACCTTAGACAAGGTGGTGGGCAGTTCTTC. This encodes CATSRDLRQGGGQFF. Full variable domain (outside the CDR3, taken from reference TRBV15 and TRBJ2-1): DAMVIQNPRYQVTQFGKPVTLSCSQTLNHNVMYWYQQKSSQAPKLLFHYYDKDFNNEADTPDNFQSRRPNTSFCFLDIRSPGLGDTAMYLCATSRDLRQGGGQFFGPGTRLTVL.

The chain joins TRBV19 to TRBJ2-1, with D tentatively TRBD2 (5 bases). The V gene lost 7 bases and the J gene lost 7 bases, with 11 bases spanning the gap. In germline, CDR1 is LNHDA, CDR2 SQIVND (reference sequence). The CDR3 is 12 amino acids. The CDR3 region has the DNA TGTGCCAGTATTAACGAGCGGAATGAGCAGTTCTTC. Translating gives CASINERNEQFF.

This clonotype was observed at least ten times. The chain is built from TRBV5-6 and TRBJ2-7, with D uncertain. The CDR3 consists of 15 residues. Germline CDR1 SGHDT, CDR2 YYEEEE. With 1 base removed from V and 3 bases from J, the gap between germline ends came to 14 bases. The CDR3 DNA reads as TGTGCCAGCAGCTTGTACCCCGGTGCTCTCTACGAGCAGTACGTC. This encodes CASSLYPGALYEQYV.

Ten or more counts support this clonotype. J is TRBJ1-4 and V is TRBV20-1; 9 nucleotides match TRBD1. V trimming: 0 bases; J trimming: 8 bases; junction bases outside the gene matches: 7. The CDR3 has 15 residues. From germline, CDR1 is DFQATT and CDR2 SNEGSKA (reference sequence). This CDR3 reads CSARDGGQGVEKLFF. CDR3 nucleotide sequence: TGCAGTGCTAGAGATGGGGGACAGGGCGTGGAAAAACTGTTTTTT.

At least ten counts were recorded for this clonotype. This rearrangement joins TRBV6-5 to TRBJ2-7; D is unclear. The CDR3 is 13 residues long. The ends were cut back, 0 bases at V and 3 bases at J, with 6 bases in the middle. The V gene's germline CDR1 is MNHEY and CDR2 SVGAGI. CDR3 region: CASSYSLNYEQYF. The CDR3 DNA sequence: TGTGCCAGCAGTTACTCCCTAAACTACGAGCAGTACTTC.

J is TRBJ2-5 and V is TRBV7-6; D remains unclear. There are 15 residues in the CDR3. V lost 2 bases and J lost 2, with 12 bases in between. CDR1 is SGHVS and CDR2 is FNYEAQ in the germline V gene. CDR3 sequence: CASSLLGGVQETQYF. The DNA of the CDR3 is TGTGCCAGCAGCTTATTAGGCGGAGTACAAGAGACCCAGTACTTC.

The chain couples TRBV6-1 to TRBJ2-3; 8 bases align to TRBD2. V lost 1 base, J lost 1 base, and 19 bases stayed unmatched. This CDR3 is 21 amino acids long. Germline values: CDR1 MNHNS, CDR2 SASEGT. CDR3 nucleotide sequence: TGTGCCAGCAGTGAAGTTGCGCCCGGCCGAATCGGGGGGGCCGGCACAGATACGCAGTATTTT. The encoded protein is CASSEVAPGRIGGAGTDTQYF.

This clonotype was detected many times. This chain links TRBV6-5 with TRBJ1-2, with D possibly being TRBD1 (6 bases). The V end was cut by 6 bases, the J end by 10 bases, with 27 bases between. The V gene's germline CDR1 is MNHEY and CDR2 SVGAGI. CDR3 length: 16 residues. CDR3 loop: CASRPLDSRKVDDYTF. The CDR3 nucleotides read TGTGCCAGCAGGCCGTTGGACAGCCGCAAGGTGGACGACTACACCTTC.

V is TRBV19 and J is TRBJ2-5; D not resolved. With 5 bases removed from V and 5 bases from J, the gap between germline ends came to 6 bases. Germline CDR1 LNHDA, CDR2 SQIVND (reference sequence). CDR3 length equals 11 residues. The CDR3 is CASSADETQYF. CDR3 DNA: TGTGCCAGTAGTGCGGACGAGACCCAGTACTTC.

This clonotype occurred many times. The CDR3 protein is CASSLAGGGVEQYF. Here the CDR3 DNA reads TGTGCCAGCAGTTTAGCGGGTGGAGGGGTCGAGCAGTACTTC. This chain links TRBV27 with TRBJ2-7; a weak D match, TRBD2 (6 bases). V was pared by 2 bases and J by 6 bases, with 14 bases between. Germline-derived CDR1 and CDR2 are MNHEY and SMNVEV (reference sequence). The CDR3 spans 14 residues.

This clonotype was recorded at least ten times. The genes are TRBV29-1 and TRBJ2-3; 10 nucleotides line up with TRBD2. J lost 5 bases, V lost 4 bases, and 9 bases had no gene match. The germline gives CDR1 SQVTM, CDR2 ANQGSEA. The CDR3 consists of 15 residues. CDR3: CSVGIAGGQRDTQYF. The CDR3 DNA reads TGCAGCGTTGGGATAGCGGGGGGCCAGAGAGATACGCAGTATTTT.

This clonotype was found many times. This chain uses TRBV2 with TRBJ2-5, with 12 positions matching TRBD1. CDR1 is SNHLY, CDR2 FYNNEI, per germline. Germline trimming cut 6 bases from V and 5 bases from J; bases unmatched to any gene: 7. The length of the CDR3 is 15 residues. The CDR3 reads CASRTGTGGVETQYF. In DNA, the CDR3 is TGTGCCAGCAGAACCGGGACAGGGGGCGTGGAGACCCAGTACTTC.